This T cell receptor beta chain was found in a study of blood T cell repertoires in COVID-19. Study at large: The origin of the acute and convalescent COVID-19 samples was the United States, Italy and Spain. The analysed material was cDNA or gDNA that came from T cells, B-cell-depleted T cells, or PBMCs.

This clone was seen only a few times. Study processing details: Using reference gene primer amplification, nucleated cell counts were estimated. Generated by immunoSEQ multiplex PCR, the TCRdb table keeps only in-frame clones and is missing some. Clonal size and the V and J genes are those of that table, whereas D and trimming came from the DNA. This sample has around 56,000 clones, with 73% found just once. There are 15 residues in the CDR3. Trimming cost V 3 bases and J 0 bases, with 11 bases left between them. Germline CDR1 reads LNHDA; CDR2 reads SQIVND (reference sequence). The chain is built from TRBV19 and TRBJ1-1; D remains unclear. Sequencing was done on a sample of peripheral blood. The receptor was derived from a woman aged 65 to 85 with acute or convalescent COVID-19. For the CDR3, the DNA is TGTGCCAGTAGTATTGTGCGGCAGATGAACACTGAAGCTTTCTTT. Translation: CASSIVRQMNTEAFF.